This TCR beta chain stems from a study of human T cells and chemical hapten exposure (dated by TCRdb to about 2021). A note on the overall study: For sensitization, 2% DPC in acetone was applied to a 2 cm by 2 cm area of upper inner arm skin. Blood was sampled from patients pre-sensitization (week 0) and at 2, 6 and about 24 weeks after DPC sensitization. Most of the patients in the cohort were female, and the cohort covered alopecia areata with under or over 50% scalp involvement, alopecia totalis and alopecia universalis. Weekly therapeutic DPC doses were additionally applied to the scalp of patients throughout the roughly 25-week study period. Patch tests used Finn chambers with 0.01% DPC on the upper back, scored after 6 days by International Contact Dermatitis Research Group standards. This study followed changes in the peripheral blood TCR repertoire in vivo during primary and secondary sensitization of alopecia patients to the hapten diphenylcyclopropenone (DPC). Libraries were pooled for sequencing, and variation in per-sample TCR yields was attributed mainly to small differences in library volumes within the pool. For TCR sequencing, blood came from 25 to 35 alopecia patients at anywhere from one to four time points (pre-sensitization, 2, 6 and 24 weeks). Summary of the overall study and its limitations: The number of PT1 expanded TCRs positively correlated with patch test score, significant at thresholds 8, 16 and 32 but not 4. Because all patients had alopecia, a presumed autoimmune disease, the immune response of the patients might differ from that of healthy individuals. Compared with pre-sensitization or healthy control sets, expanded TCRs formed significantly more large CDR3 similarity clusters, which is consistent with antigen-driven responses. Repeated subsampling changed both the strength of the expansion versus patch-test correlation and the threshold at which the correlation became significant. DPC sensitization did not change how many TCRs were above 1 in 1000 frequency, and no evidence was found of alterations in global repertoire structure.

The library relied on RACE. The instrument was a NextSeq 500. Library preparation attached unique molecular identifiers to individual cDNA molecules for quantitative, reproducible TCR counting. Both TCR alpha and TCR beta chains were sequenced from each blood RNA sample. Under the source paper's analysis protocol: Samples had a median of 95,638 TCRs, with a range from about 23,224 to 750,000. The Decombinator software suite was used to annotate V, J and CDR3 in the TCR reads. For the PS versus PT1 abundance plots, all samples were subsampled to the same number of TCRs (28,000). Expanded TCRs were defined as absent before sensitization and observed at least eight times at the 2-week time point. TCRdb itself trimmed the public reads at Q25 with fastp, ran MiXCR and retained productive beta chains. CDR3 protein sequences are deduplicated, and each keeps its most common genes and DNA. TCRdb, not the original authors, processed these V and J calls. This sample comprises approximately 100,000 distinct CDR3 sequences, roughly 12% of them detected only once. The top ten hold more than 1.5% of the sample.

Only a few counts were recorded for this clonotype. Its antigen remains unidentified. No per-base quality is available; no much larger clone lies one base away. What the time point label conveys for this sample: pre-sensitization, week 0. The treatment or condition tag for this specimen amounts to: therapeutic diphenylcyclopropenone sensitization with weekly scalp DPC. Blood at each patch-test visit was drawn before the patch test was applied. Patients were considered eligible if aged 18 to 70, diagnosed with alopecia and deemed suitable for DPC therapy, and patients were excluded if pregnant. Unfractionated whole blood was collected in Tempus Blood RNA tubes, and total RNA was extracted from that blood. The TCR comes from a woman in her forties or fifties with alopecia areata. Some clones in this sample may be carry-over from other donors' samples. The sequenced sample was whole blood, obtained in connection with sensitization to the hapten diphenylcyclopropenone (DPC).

The CDR3: CASRGTGGSYEQYF. The DNA is as follows: TGTGCCAGCAGGGGGACAGGGGGTTCCTACGAGCAGTACTTC. Here the chain combines TRBV12-3 or TRBV12-4 and TRBJ2-7, and 11 junction bases match TRBD1. The germline V end is reduced by 6 bases and the J end by 1 base; junction bases left unmatched: 2. From the cysteine through the phenylalanine, the CDR3 covers 14 amino acids. Of the read, only the CDR3 DNA is kept; its 42 bases are in frame from base 1.